These 21 T cell receptor beta chains were all obtained from the same sample, sequenced in a study of PD-1 blockade in classical Hodgkin lymphoma. TCRdb's copy holds only in-frame clones and misses some; the assay was immunoSEQ multiplex PCR. The sample has around 23,000 clones; 84% are singletons. Time point specified: cycle 4 day 1 (C4D1), after 5 to 7 weeks of nivolumab. Brentuximab vedotin exposure varied, and every patient relapsed after autologous stem cell transplantation. Source: peripheral blood mononuclear cells (PBMCs), taken before the fourth cycle of nivolumab. These receptors all stem from a human donor with classical Hodgkin lymphoma.

This clone appeared once. The genes are TRBV6-5 and TRBJ2-3, with D tentatively TRBD1 or TRBD2 (6 bases each). The germline V gene has CDR1 MNHEY and CDR2 SVGAGI. The CDR3 is made up of 16 amino acids. The ends were cut back, 0 bases at V and 1 base at J, with 11 bases in the middle. CDR3 DNA sequence: TGTGCCAGCAGTTACTCAGGGGGACTGGGCACAGATACGCAGTATTTT. Its translation is CASSYSGGLGTDTQYF.

The rearrangement links TRBV4-3 to TRBJ1-3; no clear D gene. The CDR3 spans 15 residues. V dropped 3 bases and J dropped 6 bases, with 15 bases sitting between them. CDR1 and CDR2 (germline): LGHNA, YSLEER. Here the CDR3 DNA reads TGCGCCAGCAGCCAGCGCCAAAGCGTCCAAAACACCATATATTTT. Its translation is CASSQRQSVQNTIYF.

The J gene is TRBJ1-5, the V gene TRBV28; TRBD1 agrees at 10 bases. Germline V gene data show CDR1 as MDHEN and CDR2 as SYDVKM. The CDR3 consists of 14 residues. V lost 7 bases, J lost 4 bases, and 4 bases stayed unmatched. The CDR3 DNA follows: TGTGCCAGCACCGGGACAGGGGCGAATCAGCCCCAGCATTTT. Translation: CASTGTGANQPQHF.

The rearrangement joins TRBV15 to TRBJ1-1; D uncertain. CDR3 length: 13 amino acids. V was cut by 5 bases and J by 0 bases, with 7 bases left in between. Germline values: CDR1 LNHNV, CDR2 YYDKDF (reference sequence). This CDR3 reads CATSLYVNTEAFF. In nucleotides, the CDR3 is TGTGCCACCAGCCTTTACGTGAACACTGAAGCTTTCTTT.

This rearrangement joins TRBV5-4 to TRBJ1-1; a possible D gene is TRBD1 (6 bases). CDR3 length: 14 residues. V lost 6 bases to trimming and J lost 3 bases, with 15 bases between them. Germline CDR1 reads SGHNT; CDR2 reads YYREEE (reference sequence). The CDR3 here is CASISRGYDTEAFF. In DNA form, the CDR3 reads TGTGCCAGCATATCCAGGGGCTATGACACTGAAGCTTTCTTT.

This chain connects TRBV9 to TRBJ2-1, with 10 bases identical to TRBD2. J lost 7 bases, V lost 4 bases, and 8 bases had no gene match. This CDR3 is 15 amino acids long. Per the germline V gene, CDR1 is SGDLS and CDR2 is YYNGEE. CDR3 sequence (DNA): TGTGCCAGCAGCCCCTTCGCTAGCGGGGGAAATGAGCAGTTCTTC. As protein: CASSPFASGGNEQFF.

This chain joins TRBV5-1 and TRBJ1-6; 7 positions agree with TRBD1. CDR3 length equals 15 residues. Germline V lookup: CDR1 SGHRS, CDR2 YFSETQ. V lost 3 bases, J lost 3 bases, and 3 bases stayed unmatched. CDR3 sequence reads: CASSSGTVYNSPLHF. DNA for the CDR3: TGCGCCAGCAGCTCCGGGACAGTCTATAATTCACCCCTCCACTTT.

This clone occurred once. This chain uses TRBV4-3 with TRBJ1-3; D possibly corresponds to TRBD1 (5 bases). The CDR3 extends over 16 amino acids. With 0 bases removed from V and 3 bases from J, the gap between germline ends came to 12 bases. The germline CDR1 and CDR2 sequences are LGHNA and YSLEER. The CDR3 protein is CASSQDSGEVGNTIYF. CDR3 bases: TGCGCCAGCAGCCAAGATTCGGGGGAGGTTGGAAACACCATATATTTT.

V usage is TRBV11-3 and J usage is TRBJ2-7; 9 positions match TRBD1. The V segment lost 5 bases and the J segment 7 bases; nucleotides outside the gene matches: 12. The germline gives CDR1 SGHNT, CDR2 YENEEA. This CDR3 region has 15 residues. DNA of the CDR3: TGTGCCAGCAGCCCTCGGGACAGGGTTCCGGGGGAGCAGTACTTC. It yields the protein CASSPRDRVPGEQYF.

This clone was recorded a few times. This chain uses TRBV7-9 with TRBJ1-3; TRBD1 matches at 7 bases. Germline V gene lookup returns CDR1 SEHNR and CDR2 FQNEAQ (reference sequence). This CDR3 is built from 14 residues. V shed 5 bases and J 2 bases; nucleotides not matched to a gene: 3. CDR3 amino acids: CASSEQGAGNTIYF. Written as DNA, the CDR3 is TGTGCCAGCAGCGAGCAGGGGGCTGGAAACACCATATATTTT. The entire variable domain, with the rest obtained from reference TRBV7-9 and TRBJ1-3, is as follows: DTGVSQNPRHKITKRGQNVTFRCDPISEHNRLYWYRQTLGQGPEFLTYFQNEAQLEKSRLLSDRFSAERPKGSFSTLEIQRTEQGDSAMYLCASSEQGAGNTIYFGEGSWLTVV.

The chain recombines TRBV5-4 with TRBJ1-1, with D unclear. The CDR3 covers 15 residues. Germline V lookup: CDR1 SGHNT, CDR2 YYREEE (reference sequence). Trimming left V 0 bases short and J 0 bases short, with 9 bases between. Here the CDR3 reads CASSLAKGVNTEAFF. CDR3 in DNA: TGTGCCAGCAGCTTGGCAAAGGGAGTGAACACTGAAGCTTTCTTT.

The rearrangement uses TRBV7-2 and TRBJ2-5, with 16 positions matching TRBD2. The junction had 10 bases not matched to a gene; V was cut back by 4 bases and J by 5 bases. The CDR3 covers 18 residues. In germline, CDR1 is SGHTA, CDR2 FQGNSA. The CDR3 DNA is TGTGCCAGCAGCTCCTGGGGACTAGCGGGGGGGCGGTTTGAGACCCAGTACTTC. As protein: CASSSWGLAGGRFETQYF. The whole variable domain, remainder taken from reference TRBV7-2 and TRBJ2-5, is GAGVSQSPSNKVTEKGKDVELRCDPISGHTALYWYRQSLGQGLEFLIYFQGNSAPDKSGLPSDRFSAERTGGSVSTLTIQRTQQEDSAVYLCASSSWGLAGGRFETQYFGPGTRLLVL.

The chain couples TRBV4-3 to TRBJ2-7; TRBD1 matches 7 bases. V was clipped by 4 bases and J by 1 base; unmatched bases: 4. The CDR3 extends over 14 amino acids. CDR1 is LGHNA and CDR2 is YSLEER in the germline V gene. CDR3 loop: CASSPGTVSYEQYF. The CDR3 bases are TGCGCCAGCAGCCCCGGGACAGTTTCCTACGAGCAGTACTTC.

This clone was seen a handful of times. This chain joins TRBV5-1 and TRBJ2-1; 8 bases map to TRBD2. CDR1 and CDR2 from the germline V gene are SGHRS and YFSETQ. Germline trimming cut 3 bases from V and 9 bases from J; bases unmatched to any gene: 8. The CDR3 consists of 14 residues. As DNA, the CDR3 is TGCGCCAGCAGCTATAGCGGGATCCCGATTGAGCAGTTCTTC. Residues: CASSYSGIPIEQFF. Full variable domain (missing parts from reference TRBV5-1 and TRBJ2-1): KAGVTQTPRYLIKTRGQQVTLSCSPISGHRSVSWYQQTPGQGLQFLFEYFSETQRNKGNFPGRFSGRQFSNSRSEMNVSTLELGDSALYLCASSYSGIPIEQFFGPGTRLTVL.

The CDR3 coding sequence is TGTGCCACCGCAGGGGGAAGGGAGCAGTACTTC. Amino acid sequence: CATAGGREQYF. The chain recombines TRBV2 with TRBJ2-7; 7 bases line up with TRBD1. The CDR3 consists of 11 residues. Germline-derived CDR1 and CDR2 are SNHLY and FYNNEI. The J segment lost 7 bases and the V segment lost 10 bases, leaving 7 bases of the junction unmatched. The full variable domain, its missing parts supplied by reference TRBV2 and TRBJ2-7, is EPEVTQTPSHQVTQMGQEVILRCVPISNHLYFYWYRQILGQKVEFLVSFYNNEISEKSEIFDDQFSVERPDGSNFTLKIRSTKLEDSAMYFCATAGGREQYFGPGTRLTVT.

The chain has TRBV28 and TRBJ2-5; D may be TRBD1 (6 bases). Looked up from germline, CDR1 is MDHEN and CDR2 is SYDVKM. The V end was cut by 6 bases, the J end by 0 bases, with 14 bases between. This CDR3 is 15 amino acids long. The CDR3 bases are TGTGCCAGCAGGCATTACAGGGCCCACCAAGAGACCCAGTACTTC. It is translated as CASRHYRAHQETQYF.

The rearrangement uses TRBV7-9 and TRBJ1-2, with a tentative D call TRBD1 (5 bases). Germline V gene sequence: CDR1 SEHNR, CDR2 FQNEAQ (reference sequence). Between the trimmed V and J ends, which lost 3 bases and 7 bases, there was a span of 9 bases. The CDR3 consists of 12 residues. The CDR3 spells CASSFWGGGYTF. The DNA of the CDR3 is TGTGCCAGCAGCTTTTGGGGCGGTGGCTACACCTTC.

This sequence joins TRBV30 and TRBJ1-2; D gene uncertain. There are 12 residues in the CDR3. V lost 2 bases and J 2 bases, leaving 6 bases between the germline ends. Germline V lookup: CDR1 GTSNPN, CDR2 SVGIG (reference sequence). CDR3: CAWSSTNYGYTF. For the CDR3, the DNA is TGTGCCTGGAGTTCTACCAACTATGGCTACACCTTC.

The chain is built from TRBV5-4 and TRBJ2-3; no reliable D call. This CDR3 has 15 residues. V was pared by 3 bases and J by 4 bases, with 15 bases between. In germline, CDR1 is SGHNT, CDR2 YYREEE (reference sequence). The CDR3 here is CASSSEKLLPDTQYF. In DNA form, the CDR3 reads TGTGCCAGCAGCTCGGAGAAACTTTTGCCAGATACGCAGTATTTT.

The V call is TRBV4-1, the J call TRBJ2-7; D might be TRBD1 or TRBD2, each matching 5 bases. The V gene lost 5 bases and the J gene lost 2 bases, with 16 bases spanning the gap. The germline gives CDR1 MGHRA, CDR2 YSYEKL. The CDR3 has 15 amino acids. CDR3 protein: CASSISGTGTYEQYF. CDR3 DNA: TGCGCCAGCAGCATATCCGGGACGGGCACCTACGAGCAGTACTTC.

The gene calls are TRBV4-3 and TRBJ1-2, with TRBD1 as a possible D gene (6 bases). The CDR3 has 15 amino acids. CDR1 is LGHNA, CDR2 YSLEER, per germline. Between the trimmed V and J ends, which lost 3 bases and 8 bases, there was a span of 19 bases. CDR3 coding DNA: TGCGCCAGCAGCCAGACACAGGGATCCATTGACGGCTACACCTTC. Translation: CASSQTQGSIDGYTF.